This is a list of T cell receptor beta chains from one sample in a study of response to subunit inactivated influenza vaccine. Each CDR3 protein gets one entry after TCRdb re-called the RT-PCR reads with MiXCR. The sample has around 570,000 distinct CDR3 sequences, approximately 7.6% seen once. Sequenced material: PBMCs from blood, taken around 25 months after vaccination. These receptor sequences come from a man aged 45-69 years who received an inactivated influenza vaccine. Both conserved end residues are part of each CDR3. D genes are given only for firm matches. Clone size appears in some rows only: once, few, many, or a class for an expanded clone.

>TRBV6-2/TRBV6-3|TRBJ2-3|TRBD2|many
TGTGCCAGCAGCCCTAGCGGGGGGTATGGAGATACGCAGTATTTT
CASSPSGGYGDTQYF
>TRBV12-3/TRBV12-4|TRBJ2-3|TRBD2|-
TGTGCCAGCAGACTCGGGGGGGCCCCAGATACGCAGTATTTT
CASRLGGAPDTQYF
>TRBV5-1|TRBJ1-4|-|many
TGTGCCAGCAGTTTGGGAGGACCTAATGAAAAACTGTTTTTT
CASSLGGPNEKLFF
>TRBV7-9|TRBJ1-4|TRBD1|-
TGTGCCAGCAGCTCTCCCAGTCCGGGACAGCTAGTGGGGAAACTGTTTTTT
CASSSPSPGQLVGKLFF
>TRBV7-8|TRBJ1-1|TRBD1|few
TGTGCCAGCAGCTCGACAGGGGCGAGCACTGAAGCTTTCTTT
CASSSTGASTEAFF
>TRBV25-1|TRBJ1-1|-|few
TGTGCCAGCAAGACGGTGGGCAACACTGAAGCTTTCTTT
CASKTVGNTEAFF
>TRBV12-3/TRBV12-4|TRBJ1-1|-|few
TGTGCCAGCACCTACGGACAGACCACTGAAGCTTTCTTT
CASTYGQTTEAFF
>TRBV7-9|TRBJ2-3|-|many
TGTGCCAGCAACCACGTAGGATACACAGATACGCAGTATTTT
CASNHVGYTDTQYF
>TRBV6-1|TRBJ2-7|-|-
TGTGCCAGCAGTACGGACCCGTTGGGGGCGGGAAAAACTTTC
CASSTDPLGAGKTF
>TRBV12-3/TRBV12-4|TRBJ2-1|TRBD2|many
TGTGCCAGCAGTTTTACAGCGGGGGGCTACAATGAGCAGTTCTTC
CASSFTAGGYNEQFF
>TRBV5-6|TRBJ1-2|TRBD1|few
TGTGCCAGCAGCAGAATGACAGGGGGCTACTATGGCTACACCTTC
CASSRMTGGYYGYTF
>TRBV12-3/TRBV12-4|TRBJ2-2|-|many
TGTGCCAGCTACATGAACGGGGAGCTGTTTTTT
CASYMNGELFF
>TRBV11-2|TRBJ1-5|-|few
TGTGCCAGCAGCCAATCGGGGAATAGCAATCAGCCCCAGCATTTT
CASSQSGNSNQPQHF
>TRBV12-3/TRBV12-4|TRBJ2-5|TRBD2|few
TGTGCCAGCAGTTTAGGCGGGGGGGACGAGACCCAGTACTTC
CASSLGGGDETQYF
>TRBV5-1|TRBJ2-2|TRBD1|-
TGCGCCAGCAGCTCCGGGACAGGGGGTACGTTGAACACCGGGGAGCTGTTTTTT
CASSSGTGGTLNTGELFF
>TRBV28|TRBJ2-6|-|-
TGTGCCAGCAGTTTGGGAGTAACCGGGGCCAACGTCCTGACTTTC
CASSLGVTGANVLTF
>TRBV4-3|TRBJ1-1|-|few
TGCGCCAGCAGCCAAGCTCGAGCGAACACTGAAGCTTTCTTT
CASSQARANTEAFF
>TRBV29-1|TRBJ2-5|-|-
TGCAGCGTGGACCCTTCTGGGGCTGGGGAGACCCAGTACTTC
CSVDPSGAGETQYF
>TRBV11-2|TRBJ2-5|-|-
TGTGCCAGCAGCTTAGCCCCAGGGAGAGGGGAGACCCAGTACTTC
CASSLAPGRGETQYF
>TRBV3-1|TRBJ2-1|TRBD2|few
TGTGCCAGCAGCCAAGGTTTCACTAGCGGCTTGAATGAGCAGTTCTTC
CASSQGFTSGLNEQFF
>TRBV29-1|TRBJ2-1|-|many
TGCAGCGTTGAAGATAGGGAGTGGTACAATGAGCAGTTCTTC
CSVEDREWYNEQFF
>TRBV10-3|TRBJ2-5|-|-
TGTGCCATAAAAGAGGGGGTCCAAGAGACCCAGTACTTC
CAIKEGVQETQYF
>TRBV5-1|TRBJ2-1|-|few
TGCGCCAGCAGCTTGGTAGGGGGAGGTATGGGCAATGAGCAGTTCTTC
CASSLVGGGMGNEQFF
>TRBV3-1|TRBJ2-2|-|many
TGTGCCAGCAGCCAAGTAATATCCGGGGAGCTGTTTTTT
CASSQVISGELFF
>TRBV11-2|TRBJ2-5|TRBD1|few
TGTGCCAGCAGCTTAGTTCATCTATCGGTCACAGGGGCTGTGGAGACCCAGTACTTC
CASSLVHLSVTGAVETQYF
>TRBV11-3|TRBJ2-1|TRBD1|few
TGTGCCAGCAGCACTGGGGACAGGGCCTACAATGAGCAGTTCTTC
CASSTGDRAYNEQFF
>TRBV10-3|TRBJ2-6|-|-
TGTGCCATCAGTGTCGTGGCGGGTGGGGCCAACGTCCTGACTTTC
CAISVVAGGANVLTF
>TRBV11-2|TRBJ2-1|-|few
TGTGCCAGCAGCTTATTCCGCGTCGACAATGAGCAGTTCTTC
CASSLFRVDNEQFF
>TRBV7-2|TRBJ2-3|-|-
TGTGCCAGCAGCTTAGGCCCGAAGACAGATACGCAGTATTTT
CASSLGPKTDTQYF
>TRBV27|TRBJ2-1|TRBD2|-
TGTGCCAGCAGAAGAGCCGGGACTAGCTTGGGAGATGAGCAGTTCTTC
CASRRAGTSLGDEQFF
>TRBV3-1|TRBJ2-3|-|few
TGTGCCAGCAGCCAATTTAACACAGATACGCAGTATTTT
CASSQFNTDTQYF
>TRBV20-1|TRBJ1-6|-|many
TGCAGTGGGGCTTCCGGACACCTGAATTCACCCCTCCACTTT
CSGASGHLNSPLHF
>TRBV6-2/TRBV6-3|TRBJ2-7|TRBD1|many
TGTGCCAGCAGTCCCCCCGGGACAGGGCGGTCCTACGAGCAGTACTTC
CASSPPGTGRSYEQYF
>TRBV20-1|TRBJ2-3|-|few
TGCAGTGCCAGTACCGGGAGTAACACAGATACGCAGTATTTT
CSASTGSNTDTQYF
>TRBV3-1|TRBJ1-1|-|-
TGTGCCAGCAGCCAAGTGAAGGGTTCTGAAGCTTTCTTT
CASSQVKGSEAFF
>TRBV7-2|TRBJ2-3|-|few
TGTGCCAGCAGCTCAAAGTTCACAGATACGCAGTATTTT
CASSSKFTDTQYF
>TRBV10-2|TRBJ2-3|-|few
TGCGCCAGCAGTGGGGGGAGTGATACGCAGTATTTT
CASSGGSDTQYF
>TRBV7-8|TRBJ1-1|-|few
TGTGCCAGCAGCACCTCGACAGACACTGAAGCTTTCTTT
CASSTSTDTEAFF
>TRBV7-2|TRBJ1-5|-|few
TGTGCCAGCAGCATACCCTATAGCAATCAGCCCCAGCATTTT
CASSIPYSNQPQHF
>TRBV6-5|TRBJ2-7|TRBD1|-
TGTGCCAGCAGTTACGAATCAGGGGGAGCCTACGAGCAGTACTTC
CASSYESGGAYEQYF
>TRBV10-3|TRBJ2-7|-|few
TGTGCCATCGGAGCGTCCTACGAGCAGTACTTC
CAIGASYEQYF
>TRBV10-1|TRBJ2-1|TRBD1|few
TGCGCCAGCAGCCTGGGGACAGTCTCAAACGATGAGCAGTTCTTC
CASSLGTVSNDEQFF
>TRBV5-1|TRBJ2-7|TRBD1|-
TGCGCCAGCAGCTTGACAGGGGGCGAATCCTACGAGCAGTACTTC
CASSLTGGESYEQYF
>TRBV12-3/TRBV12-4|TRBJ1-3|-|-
TGTGCCAGCACCTCCGGTGGAGGGCCAAGCTCTGGAAACACCATATATTTT
CASTSGGGPSSGNTIYF
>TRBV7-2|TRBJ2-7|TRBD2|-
TGTGCCAGCAGAACAGGACTAGCGGGAGATTCCTACGAGCAGTACTTC
CASRTGLAGDSYEQYF
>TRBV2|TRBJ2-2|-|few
TGTGCCAGCACCCCCACCGGGGAGCTGTTTTTT
CASTPTGELFF
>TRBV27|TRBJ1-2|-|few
TGTGCCAGCAGCCCTCAGGCCAACCGTAACTATGGCTACACCTTC
CASSPQANRNYGYTF
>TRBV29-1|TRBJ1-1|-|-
TGCAGCGTTGAAGAACAGAGTAACACTGAAGCTTTCTTT
CSVEEQSNTEAFF
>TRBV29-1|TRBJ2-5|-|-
TGCAGCGCCATACGTGGTCCTCAAGAGACCCAGTACTTC
CSAIRGPQETQYF
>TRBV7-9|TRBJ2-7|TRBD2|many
TGTGCCAGCAGCTTTCCCTCTCTAGCGGGAGGTAACGAGCAGTACTTC
CASSFPSLAGGNEQYF
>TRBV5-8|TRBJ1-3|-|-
TGTGCCAGCAGCTTATACGACAGGTTCTCTGGAAACACCATATATTTT
CASSLYDRFSGNTIYF
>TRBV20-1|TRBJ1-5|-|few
TGCAGTGCTAGTGAAGGCCCAGGGGCACATCAGCCCCAGCATTTT
CSASEGPGAHQPQHF
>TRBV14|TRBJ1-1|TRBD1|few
TGTGCCAGCAGCCGAGTATTAGGGACAGCGAACACTGAAGCTTTCTTT
CASSRVLGTANTEAFF
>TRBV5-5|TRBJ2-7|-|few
TGTGCCAGCAGCAAGCAGACAGCGTCCTACGAGCAGTACTTC
CASSKQTASYEQYF
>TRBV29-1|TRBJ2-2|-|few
TGCAGCGTGCACGGGGTGACCGGGGAGCTGTTTTTT
CSVHGVTGELFF
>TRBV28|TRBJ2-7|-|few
TGTGCCAGCAAGTGGGCTGGCCTCGACTCCTACGAGCAGTACTTC
CASKWAGLDSYEQYF